One and the same sample provided the 3 T cell receptor beta chains below, sequenced in a study of regulatory T cells in long-lasting Graves disease. With iRepertoire HTBI primers and Arm-PCR of CDR3 regions, TCR beta libraries were built. Via MiXCR, TCRdb re-called the multiplex PCR reads, giving one row per CDR3 protein. This table holds about 470,000 distinct CDR3 sequences, about a fifth found once. Noted time point: persistent/refractory GD, antithyroid drugs over 5 years with positive TRAb. After RNA was extracted from PBMCs, the TCR library was made from it. The specimen comprised peripheral blood mononuclear cells (PBMCs), sampled when the disease was refractory, from a patient treated with antithyroid drugs. All receptors come from a female donor with Graves disease.

Ten or more counts support this clonotype. V is TRBV28 and J is TRBJ2-5; 9 bases fit TRBD1. Germline V gene lookup returns CDR1 MDHEN and CDR2 SYDVKM. V lost 6 bases and J lost 2; bases outside the gene matches: 10. The length of the CDR3 is 16 residues. DNA of the CDR3: TGTGCCAGCAGCCTAGACCCGGGACAGGGTCAAGAGACCCAGTACTTC. It translates to CASSLDPGQGQETQYF.

The chain combines TRBV5-5 with TRBJ2-7; D is uncertain. This CDR3 is built from 13 residues. Germline V gene sequence: CDR1 SGHKS, CDR2 YYEKEE (reference sequence). Trimming removed 5 bases from V and 9 bases from J, with 18 bases in between. The CDR3 loop reads CASRWRYTTGQYF. In nucleotides, the CDR3 is TGTGCCAGCAGATGGAGATACACTACGGGGCAGTACTTC.

This clonotype was seen repeatedly, ten times or more. This sequence joins TRBV7-9 and TRBJ2-7; D is perhaps TRBD2 (5 bases). The CDR3 is made up of 16 amino acids. Trimming stripped 5 bases from V and 2 bases from J, with 19 bases between. Germline-derived CDR1 and CDR2 are SEHNR and FQNEAQ (reference sequence). The CDR3 reads CASSPSGGLGTYEQYF. In DNA, the CDR3 is TGTGCCAGCAGCCCAAGTGGAGGCCTAGGGACCTACGAGCAGTACTTC.